What follows are 10 T cell receptor beta chains derived from one specimen sequenced in a study of T cell repertoires in cytomegalovirus infection. TCRdb reprocessed the reads via MiXCR and lists one record per CDR3 protein. Among some 350,000 distinct CDR3 sequences listed, just under 35% were seen once. These receptors lack a known antigen. This sample comprised cultured PBMCs, obtained from culture after CMV antigen stimulation. The source is a human donor in good health (CMV status not recorded). Some clones in this sample may be carry-over from other donors' samples.

V usage is TRBV10-3 and J usage is TRBJ1-2, with 11 positions matching TRBD1. The germline V gene has CDR1 ENHRY and CDR2 SYGVKD. The CDR3 runs to 16 residues. V lost 10 bases and J lost 0; bases outside the gene matches: 10. The CDR3 sequence is CATGGQGVRANYGYTF. Written as DNA, the CDR3 is TGTGCCACCGGGGGACAGGGGGTGAGAGCTAACTATGGCTACACCTTC.

The V gene is TRBV4-1, the J gene TRBJ2-7; 8 nucleotides line up with TRBD1. The junction had 14 bases not matched to a gene; V was cut back by 4 bases and J by 6 bases. CDR1 is MGHRA and CDR2 is YSYEKL in the germline V gene. This CDR3 is built from 16 residues. CDR3 sequence: CASSRWSGGDCLEQYV. The CDR3 region has the DNA TGCGCCAGCAGCCGATGGTCAGGGGGCGATTGTCTCGAGCAGTACGTC.

The rearrangement uses TRBV7-6 and TRBJ2-6, with D perhaps matching TRBD1 or TRBD2 (5 bases each). CDR1 is SGHVS and CDR2 is FNYEAQ in the germline V gene. The CDR3 is 19 amino acids. The ends were cut back, 2 bases at V and 1 base at J, with 18 bases in the middle. The CDR3 region has the DNA TGTGCCAGCAGCTTAATCCGGGGCAGGGCGGTATCTGGGGCCAACGTCCTGACTTTC. This translates into CASSLIRGRAVSGANVLTF. The whole variable domain, filled in from reference TRBV7-6 and TRBJ2-6, reads GAGVSQSPRYKVTKRGQDVALRCDPISGHVSLYWYRQALGQGPEFLTYFNYEAQQDKSGLPNDRFSAERPEGSISTLTIQRTEQRDSAMYRCASSLIRGRAVSGANVLTFGAGSRLTVL.

Here the CDR3 reads CASSLVGQGAENTEAFF. The CDR3 DNA sequence: TGTGCCAGCAGCTTAGTCGGTCAGGGGGCCGAGAACACTGAAGCTTTCTTT. The chain employs TRBV7-9 and TRBJ1-1; 8 nucleotides agree with TRBD1. CDR1 and CDR2 from the germline V gene are SEHNR and FQNEAQ (reference sequence). The CDR3 covers 17 residues. The V gene end was trimmed by 1 base and the J gene end by 1 base; junction bases not matched to a gene: 8.

Many counts were recorded for this clonotype. V is TRBV7-2 and J is TRBJ1-5; D gene unclear. The CDR3 has 12 amino acids. Trimming stripped 4 bases from V and 6 bases from J, with 7 bases between. Per germline, CDR1 SGHTA and CDR2 FQGNSA. The CDR3 DNA reads TGTGCCAGCAGCTCGTCGATTCAGCCCCAGCATTTT. Translation: CASSSSIQPQHF.

The chain carries TRBV6-6 and TRBJ2-1; 9 positions match TRBD2. This CDR3 is 19 amino acids long. Germline lookup yields CDR1 MNHNY and CDR2 SVGAGI (reference sequence). V lost 6 bases, J lost 4 bases, and 19 bases stayed unmatched. The CDR3 spells CASSSAPGLATSFYNEQFF. The CDR3 coding sequence is TGTGCCAGCAGCTCAGCTCCGGGACTAGCAACATCTTTTTACAATGAGCAGTTCTTC.

This clonotype has just a few counts. The genes are TRBV6-2 or TRBV6-3 and TRBJ2-7; 8 nucleotides match TRBD2. Germline V lookup: CDR1 MNHEY, CDR2 SVGEGT. CDR3 length equals 14 residues. V shed 7 bases and J 3 bases; nucleotides not matched to a gene: 8. The CDR3 bases are TGTGCCAGCACCCGAACGGGACTAGTCTACGAGCAGTACTTC. This codes for CASTRTGLVYEQYF.

This chain links TRBV7-2 with TRBJ2-5; the match to TRBD2 covers 11 bases. The CDR3 consists of 18 residues. The germline V gene has CDR1 SGHTA and CDR2 FQGNSA. Trimming at V came to 5 bases and at J to 7 bases, leaving 18 bases not matched to a gene. The chain's CDR3 is CASSAPPGTSGGGGTQYF. Here the CDR3 DNA reads TGTGCCAGCAGCGCCCCACCCGGGACTAGCGGAGGAGGCGGGACCCAGTACTTC.

The chain carries TRBV28 and TRBJ2-7; maybe TRBD1 (5 bases). V dropped 4 bases and J dropped 2 bases, with 18 bases sitting between them. Per the germline V gene, CDR1 is MDHEN and CDR2 is SYDVKM. CDR3 length: 16 amino acids. CDR3 loop: CASSSTSTAKTYEQYF. For the CDR3, the DNA is TGTGCCAGCAGTTCAACTTCGACAGCCAAAACCTACGAGCAGTACTTC.

The chain links TRBV27 to TRBJ2-1; D is perhaps TRBD2 (6 bases). The CDR3 is made up of 16 amino acids. V was cut by 2 bases and J by 7 bases, with 18 bases left in between. CDR1 MNHEY and CDR2 SMNVEV come from the germline V gene (reference sequence). The CDR3 coding sequence is TGTGCCAGCAGTTTACACTGGAGGGCACCTCGGAATGAGCAGTTCTTC. Translated: CASSLHWRAPRNEQFF.